Shown below are 24 T cell receptor beta chains from a single sample sequenced in a study of beta chain features in type 1 diabetes. Points from the study as a whole: Shortening that was moderate but significant affected the TCRB CDR3s of Type 1 diabetes patients in all four CD4+ subsets.

These receptors have no known antigen. Expressed TCRB transcripts got sequenced, as all isolated RNA was reverse transcribed. The method was immunoSEQ multiplex PCR; TCRdb's version includes in-frame clones alone and lacks a portion of them. This sample has 53,000 or so clones, with around 60% found just once. Material for sequencing was stem cell memory CD4+ T cells from blood. These receptors originate from a woman in her twenties or thirties with type 1 diabetes.

The chain couples TRBV6-5 to TRBJ1-2, with 10 bases fitting TRBD1. Trimming cost V 0 bases and J 5 bases; bases outside gene matches: 3. Looked up from germline, CDR1 is MNHEY and CDR2 is SVGAGI. The CDR3 runs 15 residues. Written as DNA, the CDR3 is TGTGCCAGCAGTTACTCGATGGGACAGGGGTATGGCTACACCTTC. This codes for CASSYSMGQGYGYTF.

CDR3 nucleotide sequence: TGTGCCAGCATCAGGGACTGGCGGCAAGATACGCAGTATTTT. Its translation is CASIRDWRQDTQYF. The chain couples TRBV28 to TRBJ2-3, with a possible D match to TRBD2 (6 bases). V lost 7 bases, J lost 5 bases, and 16 bases lay in between. CDR3 length equals 14 residues. Germline loops: CDR1 MDHEN, CDR2 SYDVKM.

V usage is TRBV7-2 and J usage is TRBJ1-4; the match to TRBD1 covers 7 bases. Germline CDR1 and CDR2: SGHTA and FQGNSA. CDR3 length equals 15 residues. J was trimmed by 4 bases and V by 3 bases; bases with no gene match: 5. CDR3 in DNA: TGTGCCAGCAGCTTTCAGGGACAGAGTAATGAAAAACTGTTTTTT. This gives the protein CASSFQGQSNEKLFF.

The CDR3, as DNA: TGTGCCAGCAGTAGGGACAGTTATCAGCCCCAGCATTTT. Translation gives CASSRDSYQPQHF. This rearrangement joins TRBV6-5 to TRBJ1-5, with 7 bases that match TRBD1. Germline V gene data show CDR1 as MNHEY and CDR2 as SVGAGI. This CDR3 has 13 amino acids. The V and J ends lost 5 bases and 5 bases, in that order; junction bases with no gene match: 3.

V gene TRBV10-3 combines with J gene TRBJ1-4, with 9 nucleotides matching TRBD1. With V trimmed by 3 bases and J by 8 bases, 7 bases remained unmatched. This CDR3 contains 15 residues. CDR1 is ENHRY and CDR2 is SYGVKD in the germline V gene. DNA of the CDR3: TGTGCCATCAGTGAACCGAGCGGGACAGGGGAAAAACTGTTTTTT. This translates into CAISEPSGTGEKLFF.

CDR3 nucleotide sequence: TGTGCCAGCAGCCCCGCAGGGCGCCCTTACAATGAGCAGTTCTTC. Amino acid sequence: CASSPAGRPYNEQFF. The chain combines TRBV9 with TRBJ2-1, with a weak D call TRBD1 (5 bases). Germline-derived CDR1 and CDR2 are SGDLS and YYNGEE. Between the trimmed V and J ends, which lost 4 bases and 4 bases, there was a span of 15 bases. This CDR3 is 15 amino acids long.

This rearrangement joins TRBV12-5 to TRBJ2-5; 10 bases are a match to TRBD2. The CDR3 is made up of 15 amino acids. Germline trimming cut 6 bases from V and 4 bases from J; bases unmatched to any gene: 8. The germline V gene encodes CDR1 LGHNT and CDR2 FRNRAP. The CDR3 DNA follows: TGTGCTAGTGGACCGACCCTAGCGGGAGTAGAGACCCAGTACTTC. Protein: CASGPTLAGVETQYF.

The rearrangement links TRBV27 to TRBJ2-1, with D maybe TRBD2 (5 bases). Germline CDR1 is MNHEY and CDR2 is SMNVEV (reference sequence). V lost 1 base and J 4 bases, leaving 8 bases between the germline ends. This CDR3 comprises 14 residues. CDR3: CASSLFRGYNEQFF. The DNA of the CDR3 is TGTGCCAGCAGTTTATTTCGGGGATACAATGAGCAGTTCTTC.

The chain uses TRBV9 and TRBJ2-7; D gene uncertain. The CDR3 covers 14 residues. V lost 3 bases and J lost 0, with 10 bases in between. The germline CDR1 and CDR2 sequences are SGDLS and YYNGEE. Here the CDR3 DNA reads TGTGCCAGCAGCGCTGACCTAGGCTCCTACGAGCAGTACTTC. The encoded protein is CASSADLGSYEQYF.

The V and J genes are TRBV5-1 and TRBJ2-5, with 10 bases fitting TRBD2. This CDR3 has 15 amino acids. Germline CDR1 and CDR2: SGHRS and YFSETQ. The trim removed 4 bases at V and 5 bases at J, leaving 8 bases unmatched. Here the CDR3 reads CASSQLAGTEETQYF. The CDR3 bases are TGCGCCAGCAGCCAACTAGCGGGAACTGAGGAGACCCAGTACTTC.

The rearrangement links TRBV4-1 to TRBJ1-2, with D hard to call. V shed 1 base and J shed 0 bases, with 6 bases lying between them. Germline V lookup: CDR1 MGHRA, CDR2 YSYEKL. The CDR3 runs to 14 residues. This CDR3 is CASSQGQTNYGYTF. The CDR3, as DNA: TGCGCCAGCAGCCAAGGCCAGACTAACTATGGCTACACCTTC.

V usage is TRBV11-2 and J usage is TRBJ1-4; 8 bases fit TRBD1. CDR1 is SGHAT, CDR2 FQNNGV, per germline. V was clipped by 8 bases and J by 4 bases; unmatched bases: 9. CDR3 length: 15 residues. The CDR3 protein is CASGILTGVNEKLFF. CDR3 bases: TGTGCCAGCGGCATACTGACAGGGGTTAATGAAAAACTGTTTTTT.

This clone was counted a few times. The CDR3: CASSPRQGHPQETQYF. DNA for the CDR3: TGTGCCAGCAGCCCCCGACAGGGGCACCCCCAAGAGACCCAGTACTTC. This chain links TRBV11-2 with TRBJ2-5; TRBD1 matches at 8 bases. This CDR3 has 16 amino acids. The germline CDR1 and CDR2 sequences are SGHAT and FQNNGV. Trimming took 5 bases from V and 1 from J; bases not matched to a gene: 9.

This rearrangement joins TRBV23-1 to TRBJ2-2; 16 nucleotides align to TRBD2. TRBV23-1 is annotated as an ORF whose role is uncertain. The V and J ends lost 1 base and 4 bases, in that order; junction bases with no gene match: 3. CDR3 size: 18 residues. The CDR3 protein is CASSQWGLAGGPTGELFF. In DNA, the CDR3 is TGCGCCAGCAGTCAATGGGGACTAGCGGGAGGGCCCACCGGGGAGCTGTTTTTT.

This clone was seen a handful of times. The chain joins TRBV7-9 to TRBJ1-2; tentatively, D is TRBD1 (5 bases). The CDR3 length is 13 residues. The V end was cut by 1 base, the J end by 8 bases, with 11 bases between. CDR1 and CDR2 (germline): SEHNR, FQNEAQ (reference sequence). The CDR3 coding sequence is TGTGCCAGCAGCTTAGTTTGGGGGGACGGCTACACCTTC. This gives the protein CASSLVWGDGYTF.

This clone showed up just once. CDR3 sequence (DNA): TGTGCCAGCAGTTCCCGGTCCGGGGGAGAGACCCAGTACTTC. Encoded protein: CASSSRSGGETQYF. The chain carries TRBV27 and TRBJ2-5; D might be TRBD2 (6 bases). The CDR3 extends over 14 amino acids. Germline V CDR1 and CDR2: MNHEY, SMNVEV (reference sequence). The V and J ends lost 4 bases and 4 bases respectively, with 13 bases between them.

The chain recombines TRBV19 with TRBJ2-1; D possibly corresponds to TRBD1 (5 bases). Germline CDR1 is LNHDA and CDR2 is SQIVND (reference sequence). CDR3 size: 14 residues. V gave up 5 bases and J gave up 3 bases, with 11 bases separating them. CDR3: CASSPAGLYNEQFF. As DNA, the CDR3 is TGTGCCAGTAGTCCGGCAGGGCTCTACAATGAGCAGTTCTTC.

The chain carries TRBV5-1 and TRBJ2-1; no clear D gene. The CDR3 loop spans 12 amino acids. In germline, CDR1 is SGHRS, CDR2 YFSETQ. V was cut by 3 bases and J by 4 bases, with 5 bases left in between. The CDR3 region has the DNA TGCGCCAGCAGCTACTCGTACAATGAGCAGTTCTTC. This encodes CASSYSYNEQFF.

The chain is built from TRBV27 and TRBJ1-5; tentatively, D is TRBD1 (6 bases). V was trimmed by 8 bases and J by 1 base, leaving 15 bases between them. Germline V lookup: CDR1 MNHEY, CDR2 SMNVEV (reference sequence). The CDR3 has 15 amino acids. CDR3 DNA sequence: TGTGCCAGCCGTCCAGGGGTAGTAAGCAATCAGCCCCAGCATTTT. Amino acids: CASRPGVVSNQPQHF.

CDR3: CASSGQGEGMYTEAFF. The CDR3 nucleotides are TGTGCCAGTAGTGGACAGGGGGAGGGTATGTACACTGAAGCTTTCTTT. The chain employs TRBV19 and TRBJ1-1, with 10 bases that match TRBD1. CDR1 is LNHDA, CDR2 SQIVND, per germline (reference sequence). The CDR3 length is 16 residues. The V and J ends lost 5 bases and 3 bases, in that order; junction bases with no gene match: 9.

J is TRBJ2-6 and V is TRBV18; 10 bases match TRBD1. This CDR3 region has 17 residues. Germline V gives CDR1 KGHSH, CDR2 LQKENI. The V gene end was trimmed by 3 bases and the J gene end by 0 bases; junction bases not matched to a gene: 2. The CDR3 bases are TGTGCCAGCTCACCGGGACAGGGGAACTCTGGGGCCAACGTCCTGACTTTC. Amino acids: CASSPGQGNSGANVLTF.

This clone showed up just a few times. CDR3 bases: TGTGCCATCAGTGACGAGCGCCTACTAAACACTGAAGCTTTCTTT. Translation: CAISDERLLNTEAFF. The V and J genes are TRBV10-3 and TRBJ1-1; no firm D call. This CDR3 is built from 15 residues. Germline-derived CDR1 and CDR2 are ENHRY and SYGVKD. Deletions cut 3 bases from V and 2 bases from J, with 13 bases between.

The gene calls are TRBV5-1 and TRBJ2-7; 8 bases line up with TRBD2. Per the germline V gene, CDR1 is SGHRS and CDR2 is YFSETQ. This CDR3 has 18 amino acids. J lost 6 bases, V lost 1 base, and 18 bases had no gene match. CDR3 sequence: CASSLRKSSEWAGGEQYF. The CDR3 DNA follows: TGCGCCAGCAGCTTGCGGAAGTCTTCGGAATGGGCGGGAGGCGAGCAGTACTTC.

The chain joins TRBV29-1 to TRBJ2-7; weak D call: TRBD2 (6 bases). V lost 6 bases to trimming and J lost 0 bases, with 12 bases between them. This CDR3 region has 13 residues. The germline gives CDR1 SQVTM, CDR2 ANQGSEA. CDR3 loop: CSVRLGSSYEQYF. The CDR3, as DNA: TGCAGCGTGAGACTAGGCAGCTCCTACGAGCAGTACTTC.